Detailed here is one T cell receptor beta chain. In the PCR, 60 Vbeta and 13 Jbeta primers were used. The method was immunoSEQ multiplex PCR; TCRdb's version includes in-frame clones alone and lacks a portion of them. This sample has 150,000 to 200,000 clones; roughly 79% occur once, and the top ten carry roughly 6%. The sample originates from a study of cytomegalovirus exposure and HLA in healthy donors. Germline CDR1 SQVTM, CDR2 ANQGSEA. J was trimmed by 5 bases and V by 4 bases; bases with no gene match: 10. This CDR3 is 14 amino acids long. The sample consisted of PBMCs. The chain joins TRBV29-1 to TRBJ2-7; 8 bases line up with TRBD2. The TCR was taken from a man between 40 and 49 years old in good health and CMV-seropositive. Written as DNA, the CDR3 is TGCAGCGTTGTATCGGGGGGCGGGGGGCACGAGCAGTACTTC. It codes for CSVVSGGGGHEQYF.